This TCR beta chain was sequenced during a study of blood T cells in healthy people across ages. Study-wide results and limits: Older individuals had lower TCR beta diversity per million T cells (the decline was roughly linear).

The CDR3 runs 17 residues. Trimming removed 7 bases at V and 0 bases at J, with 20 bases between. CDR1 and CDR2 (germline): SGHAT, FQNNGV. The authors ran a second PCR of about 7 to 11 cycles using a sample-barcoded 5' primer and a J-beta primer mix. One entry per CDR3 protein results from TCRdb running MiXCR on the 5' RACE reads. The table records approximately 360,000 distinct CDR3 sequences, more than 45% of them present only once. To note about this clonotype: Its antigen is unknown.

This chain links TRBV11-2 with TRBJ2-3; D tentatively fits TRBD1 or TRBD2 (5 bases each). The specimen sequenced was blood. This receptor was taken from a man between 60 and 75 years old in good health. The CDR3 DNA reads TGTGCCAGCACCCCTCTTATCGGGGCAGCTAGCACAGATACGCAGTATTTT. Translated: CASTPLIGAASTDTQYF.